One sample yielded the 30 T cell receptor beta chains listed below, sequenced in a study of control samples from healthy donors and cancer patients. Assay: immunoSEQ multiplex PCR; the TCRdb copy retains only in-frame clones and omits some. The sample records over 10,000 clones, around 92% being singletons. Sequenced material: PBMCs. These receptors originate from a man older than 75 with lung cancer.

This sequence joins TRBV2 and TRBJ2-7; D not certain. The V gene lost 6 bases and the J gene lost 3 bases, with 9 bases spanning the gap. This CDR3 has 12 amino acids. Germline V gene data show CDR1 as SNHLY and CDR2 as FYNNEI. CDR3 in DNA: TGTGCCAGCAGCCAACAGATCTACGAGCAGTACGTC. It is translated as CASSQQIYEQYV.

The chain has TRBV6-6 and TRBJ1-5, with D unclear. The CDR3 covers 13 residues. Germline V lookup: CDR1 MNHNY, CDR2 SVGAGI (reference sequence). The V end lost 5 bases, the J end lost 2 bases, and 7 bases lay between the germline ends. The CDR3 reads CASSLDGNQPQHF. In DNA form, the CDR3 reads TGTGCCAGCAGTCTTGACGGCAATCAGCCCCAGCATTTT.

The V and J genes are TRBV3-1 (or the pseudogene TRBV3-2) and TRBJ1-1, with TRBD1 as a possible D gene (6 bases). Per germline, CDR1 LGHDT and CDR2 YNNKEL (reference sequence). V dropped 4 bases and J dropped 4 bases, with 10 bases sitting between them. The CDR3 loop spans 13 amino acids. In DNA form, the CDR3 reads TGTGCCAGCAGCCTTCTCAGGGGCACTGAAGCTTTCTTT. It specifies CASSLLRGTEAFF.

The rearrangement uses TRBV5-1 and TRBJ2-2; D perhaps matches TRBD2 (7 bases). CDR3 length: 16 residues. Germline V gene sequence: CDR1 SGHRS, CDR2 YFSETQ. Trimming stripped 0 bases from V and 5 bases from J, with 14 bases between. In DNA, the CDR3 is TGCGCCAGCAGCTTGGTCGGCGGGGGCGATACCGGGGAGCTGTTTTTT. It is translated as CASSLVGGGDTGELFF.

The chain recombines TRBV6-5 with TRBJ2-3, with 10 bases aligning to TRBD2. Germline CDR1 reads MNHEY; CDR2 reads SVGAGI. V was clipped by 9 bases and J by 5 bases; unmatched bases: 5. CDR3 length equals 13 residues. The DNA of the CDR3 is TGTGCCAGTAGGACTAGCGGTGGAGATACGCAGTATTTT. Translated: CASRTSGGDTQYF.

This chain links TRBV19 with TRBJ1-5; a possible D gene is TRBD1 (5 bases). The length of the CDR3 is 14 residues. The V and J ends lost 1 base and 4 bases respectively, with 8 bases between them. Germline V CDR1 and CDR2: LNHDA, SQIVND (reference sequence). The CDR3 region is CASSIGDSNQPQHF. CDR3 in DNA: TGTGCCAGTAGTATAGGTGACAGTAATCAGCCCCAGCATTTT.

The rearrangement uses TRBV19 and TRBJ1-5; D uncertain. The CDR3 totals 16 residues. Germline V gene sequence: CDR1 LNHDA, CDR2 SQIVND (reference sequence). Between the trimmed V and J ends, which lost 1 base and 5 bases, there was a span of 15 bases. In DNA, the CDR3 is TGTGCCAGTAGTATAGTTGACGGCCTTGGGGATCAGCCCCAGCATTTT. Its translation is CASSIVDGLGDQPQHF.

This rearrangement joins TRBV6-5 to TRBJ2-5; TRBD1 matches 7 bases. The CDR3 has 16 residues. The V gene's germline CDR1 is MNHEY and CDR2 SVGAGI. V was clipped by 0 bases and J by 2 bases; unmatched bases: 6. CDR3 loop: CASSYSGTGVQETQYF. The CDR3 DNA is TGTGCCAGCAGTTACTCGGGCACAGGGGTACAAGAGACCCAGTACTTC.

The genes are TRBV2 and TRBJ1-1; TRBD1 might be the D (5 bases). This CDR3 contains 13 residues. The germline V and J ends were trimmed by 5 bases and 1 base, with 8 bases remaining between them. Germline V gene sequence: CDR1 SNHLY, CDR2 FYNNEI. CDR3 nucleotides: TGTGCCAGCAGTCAACAGGAGAACACTGAAGCTTTCTTT. Amino acids: CASSQQENTEAFF.

The chain is built from TRBV6-5 and TRBJ2-2; D gene uncertain. CDR1 and CDR2 (germline): MNHEY, SVGAGI. This CDR3 region has 11 residues. V was clipped by 6 bases and J by 6 bases, with 5 bases between them. The CDR3 region is CASRLAGELFF. The CDR3 region has the DNA TGTGCCAGCAGGTTAGCCGGGGAGCTGTTTTTT.

The chain links TRBV19 to TRBJ1-2, with 8 bases aligning to TRBD1. The CDR3 loop spans 14 amino acids. V was clipped by 7 bases and J by 3 bases; unmatched bases: 7. The V gene's germline CDR1 is LNHDA and CDR2 SQIVND (reference sequence). The CDR3 nucleotides read TGTGCCAGTACCTCCCTGACAGGGGACTATGGCTACACCTTC. Encoded protein: CASTSLTGDYGYTF.

The chain employs TRBV5-1 and TRBJ2-7; 7 nucleotides line up with TRBD1. Per germline, CDR1 SGHRS and CDR2 YFSETQ. Trimming took 4 bases from V and 2 from J; bases not matched to a gene: 6. The CDR3 spans 14 residues. CDR3 sequence: CASSGGQPPYEQYF. CDR3 coding DNA: TGCGCCAGCAGCGGGGGACAGCCCCCCTACGAGCAGTACTTC.

This clone appeared once. V and J are TRBV18 and TRBJ1-1; no reliable D call. Trimming shortened V by 0 bases and J by 1 base, and 6 bases separated the two germline ends. CDR3 length: 14 residues. The germline V gene has CDR1 KGHSH and CDR2 LQKENI. The CDR3 nucleotides read TGTGCCAGCTCACCACCGCGGGGGAACACTGAAGCTTTCTTT. It specifies CASSPPRGNTEAFF.

This clone was seen once. CDR3: CASSEPARGDTQYF. For the CDR3, the DNA is TGTGCCAGCAGTGAACCCGCCCGGGGGGATACGCAGTATTTT. The chain has TRBV2 and TRBJ2-3; D perhaps matches TRBD2 (6 bases). The V gene's germline CDR1 is SNHLY and CDR2 FYNNEI. The ends were cut back, 2 bases at V and 6 bases at J, with 12 bases in the middle. This CDR3 is built from 14 residues.

The chain combines TRBV2 with TRBJ2-2; D is undetermined. The V end lost 5 bases, the J end lost 7 bases, and 20 bases lay between the germline ends. The CDR3 covers 16 residues. Germline V gives CDR1 SNHLY, CDR2 FYNNEI. CDR3 protein: CASSSLVNHLSGELFF. CDR3 sequence (DNA): TGTGCCAGCAGTTCGCTAGTTAACCACCTAAGCGGGGAGCTGTTTTTT.

The CDR3 DNA sequence: TGTGCCATCAGTGAGGGCCCAACTAATGAAAAACTGTTTTTT. It translates to CAISEGPTNEKLFF. The genes are TRBV10-3 and TRBJ1-4, with unresolved D. Between the trimmed V and J ends, which lost 2 bases and 0 bases, there was a span of 4 bases. The CDR3 is 14 residues long. Germline V CDR1 and CDR2: ENHRY, SYGVKD.

The rearrangement joins TRBV14 to TRBJ2-3; the D gene is possibly TRBD1 (5 bases). The length of the CDR3 is 14 residues. Deletions cut 1 base from V and 3 bases from J, with 8 bases between. Germline values: CDR1 SGHDN, CDR2 FVKESK. The CDR3 DNA follows: TGTGCCAGCAGCCAAGGGGGCCGGACAGATACGCAGTATTTT. It translates to CASSQGGRTDTQYF.

The chain carries TRBV24-1 and TRBJ2-7; 10 bases are shared with TRBD1. The CDR3 loop spans 15 amino acids. The V segment lost 6 bases and the J segment 2 bases; nucleotides outside the gene matches: 6. Germline V gene lookup returns CDR1 KGHDR and CDR2 SFDVKD. Here the CDR3 reads CATSMGGQGTYEQYF. The CDR3 DNA follows: TGTGCCACCAGTATGGGGGGACAGGGGACCTACGAGCAGTACTTC.

The chain joins TRBV2 to TRBJ2-2; no clear D gene. V dropped 4 bases and J dropped 7 bases, with 13 bases sitting between them. CDR1 SNHLY and CDR2 FYNNEI come from the germline V gene. CDR3 length equals 14 residues. CDR3: CASSGRVAGGELFF. CDR3 DNA: TGTGCCAGCAGTGGACGGGTGGCAGGCGGGGAGCTGTTTTTT.

The V and J genes are TRBV7-2 and TRBJ2-7; the D gene is possibly TRBD1 (6 bases). V lost 1 base to trimming and J lost 0 bases, with 10 bases between them. Germline V gene sequence: CDR1 SGHTA, CDR2 FQGNSA. The CDR3 length is 15 residues. In nucleotides, the CDR3 is TGTGCCAGCAGCTTAGGGGGGCCAACCTCCTACGAGCAGTACTTC. This encodes CASSLGGPTSYEQYF.

This sequence joins TRBV11-2 and TRBJ2-1; 8 bases match TRBD1. J was trimmed by 4 bases and V by 3 bases; bases with no gene match: 8. Germline V gene lookup returns CDR1 SGHAT and CDR2 FQNNGV. This CDR3 region has 16 residues. CDR3 loop: CASSFHGTGDYNEQFF. The CDR3 nucleotides read TGTGCCAGCAGCTTTCATGGGACAGGAGATTACAATGAGCAGTTCTTC.

The genes are TRBV4-3 and TRBJ1-2; 8 bases map to TRBD1. V shed 0 bases and J 8 bases; nucleotides not matched to a gene: 8. The V gene's germline CDR1 is LGHNA and CDR2 YSLEER. The CDR3 covers 15 residues. The CDR3 is CASSQDRDRLYGYTF. In nucleotides, the CDR3 is TGCGCCAGCAGCCAAGATAGGGACAGGCTATACGGCTACACCTTC.

The chain couples TRBV10-2 to TRBJ2-1; TRBD2 matches 10 bases. Looked up from germline, CDR1 is WSHSY and CDR2 is SAAADI. The CDR3 consists of 14 residues. V lost 7 bases to trimming and J lost 6 bases; unmatched junction nucleotides: 6. The CDR3 region is CASTDRLAGNEQFF. In DNA, the CDR3 is TGCGCCAGCACCGACAGACTAGCGGGCAATGAGCAGTTCTTC.

V usage is TRBV6-2 or TRBV6-3 and J usage is TRBJ1-5; D gene uncertain. The CDR3 consists of 17 residues. V dropped 6 bases and J dropped 9 bases, with 27 bases sitting between them. CDR1 is MNHEY and CDR2 is SVGEGT in the germline V gene. CDR3 DNA sequence: TGTGCCAGCAGCATAGACTATGGAGGTCCCATCGCGTCGCCCCAGCATTTT. Residues: CASSIDYGGPIASPQHF.

The rearrangement joins TRBV5-6 to TRBJ2-1; 11 nucleotides match TRBD2. Losses at the gene ends were 0 bases for V and 1 base for J; bases not matched to a gene: 6. The germline V gene encodes CDR1 SGHDT and CDR2 YYEEEE. This CDR3 has 18 residues. The CDR3 loop is CASSLEGLAVVSYNEQFF. The CDR3 DNA reads TGTGCCAGCAGCTTGGAGGGACTAGCGGTTGTATCCTACAATGAGCAGTTCTTC.

The genes are TRBV10-3 and TRBJ2-3, with 8 bases fitting TRBD1. The CDR3 loop spans 14 amino acids. Trimming cost V 7 bases and J 6 bases; bases outside gene matches: 9. The germline V gene has CDR1 ENHRY and CDR2 SYGVKD. Here the CDR3 reads CAITRDRGEDTQYF. The DNA of the CDR3 is TGTGCCATCACCAGAGACAGGGGTGAGGATACGCAGTATTTT.

The chain joins TRBV27 to TRBJ1-1, with D unclear. Trimming stripped 6 bases from V and 7 bases from J, with 21 bases between. Germline assignment: CDR1 MNHEY and CDR2 SMNVEV (reference sequence). The CDR3 runs 15 residues. The CDR3 region has the DNA TGTGCCAGCAGACTTATCGGGTCACCCGAAGTTGAAGCTTTCTTT. Its translation: CASRLIGSPEVEAFF.

V usage is TRBV5-4 and J usage is TRBJ1-2, with TRBD1 as a possible D gene (6 bases). The V and J ends lost 4 bases and 4 bases respectively, with 14 bases between them. This CDR3 is built from 14 residues. Germline loops: CDR1 SGHNT, CDR2 YYREEE (reference sequence). CDR3 DNA: TGTGCCAGCAGCGCGACAGGCTTATCCTATGGCTACACCTTC. Its protein is CASSATGLSYGYTF.

This rearrangement joins TRBV14 to TRBJ1-1, with 8 bases matching TRBD1. CDR1 is SGHDN, CDR2 FVKESK, per germline. The CDR3 spans 15 residues. V trimming: 4 bases; J trimming: 4 bases; junction bases outside the gene matches: 8. CDR3 sequence: CASSRLDRAGTEAFF. The CDR3 DNA sequence: TGTGCCAGCAGCCGACTGGACAGGGCGGGCACTGAAGCTTTCTTT.

The chain joins TRBV5-4 to TRBJ1-4, with D tentatively TRBD1 (6 bases). Trimming pared 2 bases from V and 4 bases from J, leaving 18 bases between. This CDR3 is built from 17 residues. Germline CDR1 reads SGHNT; CDR2 reads YYREEE (reference sequence). The CDR3 nucleotides read TGTGCCAGCAGCTTCAACTTTGGGGGGGGCGGTAATGAAAAACTGTTTTTT. This encodes CASSFNFGGGGNEKLFF.